This entry features one T cell receptor beta chain sequence. This entry comes from a study of blood T cell repertoires in COVID-19. Study summary: Collection of acute and convalescent COVID-19 samples took place in the United States, Italy and Spain.

Here immunoSEQ multiplex PCR was the method, and the copy in TCRdb shows in-frame clones only, minus some. The repertoire holds 80,000 to 100,000 clones, with approximately 79% as singletons. The germline CDR1 and CDR2 sequences are MNHEY and SVGAGI. The CDR3 runs to 13 residues. V trimming: 7 bases; J trimming: 4 bases; junction bases outside the gene matches: 1. The receptor was derived from a woman of 80 years or more with active or convalescent COVID-19. The chain has TRBV6-5 and TRBJ1-2; 12 bases map to TRBD1. Sequenced material: peripheral blood. CDR3 region: CASTGQGAYGYTF. CDR3 coding DNA: TGTGCCAGCACGGGACAGGGGGCCTATGGCTACACCTTC.